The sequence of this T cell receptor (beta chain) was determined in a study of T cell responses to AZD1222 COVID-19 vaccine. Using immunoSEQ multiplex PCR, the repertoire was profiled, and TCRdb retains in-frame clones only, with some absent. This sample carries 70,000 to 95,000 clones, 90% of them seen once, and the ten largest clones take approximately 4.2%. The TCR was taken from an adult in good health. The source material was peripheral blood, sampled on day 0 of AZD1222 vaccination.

The CDR3 nucleotides are TGTGCCAGCAGCCCCGGAGGGGCAGTGGACTACGAGCAGTACTTC. It specifies CASSPGGAVDYEQYF. The chain links TRBV7-9 to TRBJ2-7; a weak D match, TRBD2 (6 bases). CDR1 is SEHNR, CDR2 FQNEAQ, per germline (reference sequence). This CDR3 comprises 15 residues. The ends were cut back, 5 bases at V and 3 bases at J, with 17 bases in the middle.